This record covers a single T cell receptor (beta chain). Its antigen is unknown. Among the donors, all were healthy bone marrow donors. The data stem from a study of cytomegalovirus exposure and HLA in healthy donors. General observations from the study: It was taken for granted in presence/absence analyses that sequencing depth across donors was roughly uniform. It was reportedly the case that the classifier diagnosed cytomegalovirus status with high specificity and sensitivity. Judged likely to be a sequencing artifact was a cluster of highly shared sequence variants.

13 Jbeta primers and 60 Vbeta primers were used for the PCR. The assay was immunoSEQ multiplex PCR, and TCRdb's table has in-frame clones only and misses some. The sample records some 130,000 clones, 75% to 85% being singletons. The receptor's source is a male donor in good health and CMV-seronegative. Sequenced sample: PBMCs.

The CDR3 coding sequence is TGTGCCAGCAGCTTCGGCCAGGGTTCGAATGAGCAGTTCTTC. Protein sequence: CASSFGQGSNEQFF. The chain links TRBV7-3 to TRBJ2-1; D is perhaps TRBD1 (5 bases). Germline V gives CDR1 SGHTA, CDR2 FQGTGA. The CDR3 runs to 14 residues. V dropped 3 bases and J dropped 7 bases, with 13 bases sitting between them.